What follows is one T cell receptor (beta chain) and its context. Its antigen is unidentified. These data come from a study of shared clonotypes between healthy human individuals. This CDR3 region has 16 residues. Germline loops: CDR1 MDHEN, CDR2 SYDVKM. The V end was cut by 4 bases, the J end by 1 base, with 16 bases between. The DNA input per sorted-subset replicate PCR was about 0.2 ug, corresponding to 25,000 to 30,000 T cell genomes. Sequencing was performed with immunoSEQ multiplex PCR; in TCRdb, only in-frame clones are kept and a portion is missing. There are around 1.1 million clones in the sample; 70% to 85% occur only once, and 0.7% to 0.95% lies in the top ten. Study-wide results and limits: Only blood was sampled, and tissue TCR repertoires likely differ from blood ones.

This rearrangement joins TRBV28 to TRBJ1-1, with a possible D match to TRBD1 (6 bases). The source is a man younger than 35 in good health. Some clones in this sample may be carry-over from other donors' samples. Sequencing input: memory CD4+ T cells from PBMCs. The subset here: CD45RA-negative fraction. CDR3 DNA sequence: TGTGCCAGCAGTTCCTCTAGACAGGCTAAGAACACTGAAGCTTTCTTT. Protein: CASSSSRQAKNTEAFF.